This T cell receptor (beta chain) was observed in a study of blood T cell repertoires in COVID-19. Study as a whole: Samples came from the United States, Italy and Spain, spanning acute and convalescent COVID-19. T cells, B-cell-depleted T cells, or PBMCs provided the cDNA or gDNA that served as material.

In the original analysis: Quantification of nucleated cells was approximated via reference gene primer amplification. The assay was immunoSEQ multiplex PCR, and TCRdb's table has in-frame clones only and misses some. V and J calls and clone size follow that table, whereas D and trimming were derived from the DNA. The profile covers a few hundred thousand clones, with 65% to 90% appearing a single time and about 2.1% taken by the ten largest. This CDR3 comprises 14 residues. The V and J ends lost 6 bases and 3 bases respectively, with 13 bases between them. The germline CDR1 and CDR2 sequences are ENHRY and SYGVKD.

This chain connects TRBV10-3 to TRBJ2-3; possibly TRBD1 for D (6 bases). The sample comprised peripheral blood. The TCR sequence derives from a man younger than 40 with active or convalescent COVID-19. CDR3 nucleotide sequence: TGTGCCATCAGCCAGACAGGTCGAACAGATACGCAGTATTTT. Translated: CAISQTGRTDTQYF.